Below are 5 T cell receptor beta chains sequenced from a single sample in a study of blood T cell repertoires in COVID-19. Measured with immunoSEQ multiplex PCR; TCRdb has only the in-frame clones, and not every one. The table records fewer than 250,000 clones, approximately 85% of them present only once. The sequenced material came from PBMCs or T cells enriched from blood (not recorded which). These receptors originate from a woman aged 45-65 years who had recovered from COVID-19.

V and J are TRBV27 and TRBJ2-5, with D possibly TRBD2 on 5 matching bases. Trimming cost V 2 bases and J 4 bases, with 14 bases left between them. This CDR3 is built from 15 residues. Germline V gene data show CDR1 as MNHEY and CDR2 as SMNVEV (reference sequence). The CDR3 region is CASSLVRAAAETQYF. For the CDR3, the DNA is TGTGCCAGCAGTTTAGTGAGGGCTGCGGCAGAGACCCAGTACTTC.

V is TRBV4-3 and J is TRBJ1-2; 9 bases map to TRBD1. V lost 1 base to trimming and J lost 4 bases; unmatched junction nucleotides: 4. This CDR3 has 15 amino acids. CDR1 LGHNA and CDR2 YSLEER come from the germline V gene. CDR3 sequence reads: CASSQGTGGFYGYTF. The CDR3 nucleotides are TGCGCCAGCAGCCAAGGTACAGGGGGCTTCTATGGCTACACCTTC.

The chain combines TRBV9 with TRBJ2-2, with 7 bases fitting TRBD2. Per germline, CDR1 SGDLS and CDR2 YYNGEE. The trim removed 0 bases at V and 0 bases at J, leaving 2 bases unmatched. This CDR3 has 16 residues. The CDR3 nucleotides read TGTGCCAGCAGCGTAGTCGGGGGGACGAACACCGGGGAGCTGTTTTTT. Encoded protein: CASSVVGGTNTGELFF. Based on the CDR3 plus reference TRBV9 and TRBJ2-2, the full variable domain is DSGVTQTPKHLITATGQRVTLRCSPRSGDLSVYWYQQSLDQGLQFLIQYYNGEERAKGNILERFSAQQFPDLHSELNLSSLELGDSALYFCASSVVGGTNTGELFFGEGSRLTVL.

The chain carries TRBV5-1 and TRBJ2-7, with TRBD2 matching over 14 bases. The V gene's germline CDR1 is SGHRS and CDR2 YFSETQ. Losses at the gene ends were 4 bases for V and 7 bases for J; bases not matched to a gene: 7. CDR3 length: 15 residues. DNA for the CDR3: TGCGCCAGCAGCATCGGACTAGCGGGAGGTGGTGAGCAGTACTTC. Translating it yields CASSIGLAGGGEQYF.

CDR3 nucleotides: TGTGCCAGCCGACGGACAGGTTCGGCAGATACGCAGTATTTT. Translation: CASRRTGSADTQYF. This chain uses TRBV6-5 with TRBJ2-3; 7 bases align to TRBD1. The CDR3 loop spans 14 amino acids. Trimming at V came to 8 bases and at J to 4 bases, leaving 9 bases not matched to a gene. From germline, CDR1 is MNHEY and CDR2 SVGAGI.